Following are 25 T cell receptor beta chains from one sample sequenced in a study of T-cell reconstitution after alpha-beta-depleted transplantation in children. Using unique molecular identifiers, the investigators prepared the TCRbeta library. Each CDR3 protein gets one entry after TCRdb re-called the PCR reads with MiXCR. The sample has around 370,000 distinct CDR3 sequences; around 10% are singletons. Material: PBMCs from the stem cell graft donor, obtained from the stem cell graft. These TCRs come from a human donor who donated a stem cell graft to a child with acute lymphoblastic leukemia.

V is TRBV20-1 and J is TRBJ2-5, with 13 bases aligning to TRBD2. This CDR3 spans 19 amino acids. CDR1 and CDR2 (germline): DFQATT, SNEGSKA (reference sequence). V was pared by 1 base and J by 5 bases, with 16 bases of the junction left unmatched. The CDR3 protein is CSARGDPTGGLAGWETQYF. CDR3 bases: TGCAGTGCTAGAGGGGACCCAACAGGGGGACTAGCGGGATGGGAGACCCAGTACTTC.

Written as DNA, the CDR3 is TGTGCCAGCCTCCCCCGGGGGACTGCTTACAATGAGCAGTTCTTC. Amino acid sequence: CASLPRGTAYNEQFF. V gene TRBV12-3 or TRBV12-4 combines with J gene TRBJ2-1; the D gene is possibly TRBD2 (6 bases). The V end lost 8 bases, the J end lost 4 bases, and 18 bases lay between the germline ends. This CDR3 spans 15 amino acids.

The table lists this clonotype with many counts. This rearrangement joins TRBV7-2 to TRBJ1-5, with a possible D match to TRBD1 (6 bases). Per germline, CDR1 SGHTA and CDR2 FQGNSA. Trimming left V 2 bases short and J 6 bases short, with 11 bases between. The CDR3 is 14 amino acids. The CDR3 is CASSLIGGSQPQHF. In DNA, the CDR3 is TGTGCCAGCAGCTTAATAGGGGGATCTCAGCCCCAGCATTTT.

This clonotype has just a few counts. V usage is TRBV12-3 or TRBV12-4 and J usage is TRBJ1-2; weak D call: TRBD1 (5 bases). The CDR3 spans 14 residues. The V and J ends lost 7 bases and 3 bases respectively, with 15 bases between them. The CDR3 loop is CASNPGLPDYGYTF. The CDR3 DNA reads as TGTGCCAGCAACCCGGGACTACCGGACTATGGCTACACCTTC.

The chain uses TRBV6-5 and TRBJ1-5; D gene uncertain. CDR3 length: 16 amino acids. V dropped 2 bases and J dropped 2 bases, with 13 bases sitting between them. The germline gives CDR1 MNHEY, CDR2 SVGAGI. CDR3 sequence reads: CASSYPWETGNQPQHF. In nucleotides, the CDR3 is TGTGCCAGCAGTTACCCGTGGGAAACAGGCAATCAGCCCCAGCATTTT.

The V call is TRBV11-1, the J call TRBJ1-3; 7 nucleotides match TRBD1. CDR1 is SGHAT and CDR2 is FQDESV in the germline V gene (reference sequence). The V gene end was trimmed by 8 bases and the J gene end by 2 bases; junction bases not matched to a gene: 9. This CDR3 is 15 amino acids long. CDR3 coding DNA: TGTGCCAGCGGAAACGGACAGGTAGCTGGAAACACCATATATTTT. Amino acid sequence: CASGNGQVAGNTIYF.

The genes are TRBV7-8 and TRBJ2-5; D might be TRBD1 (6 bases). The CDR3 is 16 amino acids. V dropped 1 base and J dropped 4 bases, with 16 bases sitting between them. Germline V lookup: CDR1 SGHVS, CDR2 FQNEAQ. CDR3 amino acids: CASSLGSTGRLETQYF. The CDR3 nucleotides are TGTGCCAGCAGCTTAGGATCCACAGGGCGCCTAGAGACCCAGTACTTC.

This clonotype has only a few counts. V usage is TRBV7-8 and J usage is TRBJ2-3, with 11 bases matching TRBD1. CDR1 is SGHVS and CDR2 is FQNEAQ in the germline V gene. The CDR3 is 18 amino acids. V shed 3 bases and J 6 bases; nucleotides not matched to a gene: 14. The chain's CDR3 is CASSFTWGLGQGVDTQYF. The DNA of the CDR3 is TGTGCCAGCAGCTTTACATGGGGGTTGGGACAGGGGGTTGATACGCAGTATTTT.

The genes are TRBV12-3 or TRBV12-4 and TRBJ2-3, with D perhaps matching TRBD1 (6 bases). With 6 bases removed from V and 5 bases from J, the gap between germline ends came to 18 bases. The CDR3 is made up of 15 amino acids. For the CDR3, the DNA is TGTGCCAGCAGCTACAGGGCCGCTCTGGGAGATACGCAGTATTTT. Its protein product is CASSYRAALGDTQYF.

Ten or more counts support this clonotype. J is TRBJ2-5 and V is TRBV14; D is possibly TRBD2 (6 bases). Germline loops: CDR1 SGHDN, CDR2 FVKESK. The CDR3 loop spans 14 amino acids. With 3 bases removed from V and 5 bases from J, the gap between germline ends came to 13 bases. DNA of the CDR3: TGTGCCAGCAGCCACGCCGGGGGTAGGGAGACCCAGTACTTC. This gives the protein CASSHAGGRETQYF.

This chain links TRBV7-8 with TRBJ1-1; D is unclear. V was pared by 1 base and J by 0 bases, with 9 bases between. The CDR3 totals 15 residues. Per germline, CDR1 SGHVS and CDR2 FQNEAQ. CDR3 amino acids: CASSLGRRLNTEAFF. The CDR3 coding sequence is TGTGCCAGCAGCTTAGGGCGCAGGCTGAACACTGAAGCTTTCTTT.

J is TRBJ2-1 and V is TRBV19, with a possible D match to TRBD2 (6 bases). In germline, CDR1 is LNHDA, CDR2 SQIVND (reference sequence). This CDR3 is built from 15 residues. Trimming stripped 3 bases from V and 2 bases from J, with 11 bases between. Here the CDR3 reads CASSIDGSTYNEQFF. The CDR3 nucleotides read TGTGCCAGTAGTATCGACGGGAGTACCTACAATGAGCAGTTCTTC.

This chain joins TRBV18 and TRBJ2-7; 8 nucleotides match TRBD1. This CDR3 region has 14 residues. The germline gives CDR1 KGHSH, CDR2 LQKENI. V lost 6 bases and J lost 4; bases outside the gene matches: 8. DNA for the CDR3: TGTGCCAGCTCCACGGACAGGGCACGGTACGAGCAGTACTTC. Protein sequence: CASSTDRARYEQYF.

The rearrangement uses TRBV20-1 and TRBJ2-1; the D gene is possibly TRBD2 (5 bases). Looked up from germline, CDR1 is DFQATT and CDR2 is SNEGSKA (reference sequence). This CDR3 spans 11 amino acids. As DNA, the CDR3 is TGCAGCCCCGCGGGTGGTAGTGAGCAGTTCTTC. Translation: CSPAGGSEQFF.

This clonotype has only a few counts. CDR3 DNA: TGTGCCAGCAGTTTTTCCGGACAAATGGTGGACAATCAGCCCCAGCATTTT. This translates into CASSFSGQMVDNQPQHF. This chain connects TRBV27 to TRBJ1-5, with D perhaps matching TRBD1 (5 bases). The CDR3 consists of 17 residues. V lost 3 bases and J lost 3, with 18 bases in between. CDR1 and CDR2 from the germline V gene are MNHEY and SMNVEV (reference sequence).

In this sample, this clonotype turned up a few times. V gene TRBV6-5 combines with J gene TRBJ1-1; weak D call: TRBD1 (6 bases). V was cut by 10 bases and J by 8 bases, with 14 bases left in between. CDR1 and CDR2 from the germline V gene are MNHEY and SVGAGI. The CDR3 length is 11 residues. The CDR3 nucleotides are TGTGCCACAGGACAGCCTGAAGAAGCTTTCTTT. As protein: CATGQPEEAFF.

This clonotype has only a few counts. The chain has TRBV5-1 and TRBJ2-7; D unresolved. CDR3 length: 15 amino acids. Between the trimmed V and J ends, which lost 0 bases and 0 bases, there was a span of 10 bases. Germline CDR1 SGHRS, CDR2 YFSETQ. The CDR3 nucleotides are TGCGCCAGCAGCTTGGTCGAGGCCAGCTCCTACGAGCAGTACTTC. Protein product: CASSLVEASSYEQYF.

This clonotype was seen more than once but under ten times. The genes are TRBV7-2 and TRBJ2-1, with a weak D call TRBD2 (6 bases). The germline CDR1 and CDR2 sequences are SGHTA and FQGNSA. The V gene lost 5 bases and the J gene lost 4 bases, with 15 bases spanning the gap. The CDR3 loop spans 15 amino acids. The CDR3 DNA follows: TGTGCCAGCAGCCGGGACTGGGCGGGTTACAATGAGCAGTTCTTC. Translating gives CASSRDWAGYNEQFF.

The rearrangement joins TRBV7-2 to TRBJ2-3; 11 nucleotides match TRBD2. The germline CDR1 and CDR2 sequences are SGHTA and FQGNSA. The junction had 6 bases not matched to a gene; V was cut back by 3 bases and J by 7 bases. The CDR3 length is 15 residues. The CDR3 loop reads CASSLSGTSGYTQYF. For the CDR3, the DNA is TGTGCCAGCAGCTTGTCCGGGACTAGCGGATATACGCAGTATTTT.

This clonotype has just a few counts. The chain uses TRBV7-2 and TRBJ2-1, with 11 bases matching TRBD2. CDR3 length: 16 residues. From germline, CDR1 is SGHTA and CDR2 FQGNSA. V lost 5 bases and J lost 9; bases outside the gene matches: 12. CDR3: CASSPVVGLAGGEQFF. CDR3 in DNA: TGTGCCAGCAGCCCAGTCGTCGGACTAGCGGGTGGTGAGCAGTTCTTC.

This clonotype was seen repeatedly, ten times or more. The chain joins TRBV5-1 to TRBJ2-1; D possibly corresponds to TRBD2 (6 bases). This CDR3 has 15 amino acids. Germline V CDR1 and CDR2: SGHRS, YFSETQ. V was trimmed by 4 bases and J by 8 bases, leaving 19 bases between them. The DNA for the CDR3 is TGCGCCAGCAGCCCTGGGAGACTAGGAGTCGATGAGCAGTTCTTC. Encoded protein: CASSPGRLGVDEQFF.

This chain connects TRBV15 to TRBJ2-7; a weak D match, TRBD1 (6 bases). In germline, CDR1 is LNHNV, CDR2 YYDKDF (reference sequence). The V gene lost 3 bases and the J gene lost 0 bases, with 12 bases spanning the gap. This CDR3 region has 15 residues. The CDR3 region has the DNA TGTGCCACCAGCAGTTCCAGGGGTTACTCCTACGAGCAGTACTTC. Translating it yields CATSSSRGYSYEQYF.

The rearrangement joins TRBV7-9 to TRBJ2-3, with 12 bases identical to TRBD2. Germline CDR1 reads SEHNR; CDR2 reads FQNEAQ (reference sequence). CDR3 length equals 16 residues. J gave up 2 bases and V 5 bases, and 5 bases lay outside the gene matches. In DNA form, the CDR3 reads TGTGCCAGCAGCGCGTGGACTAGCGGGGTCACAGATACGCAGTATTTT. It codes for CASSAWTSGVTDTQYF.

This rearrangement joins TRBV20-1 to TRBJ2-3; tentatively, D is TRBD1 or TRBD2 (5 bases each). The germline V gene has CDR1 DFQATT and CDR2 SNEGSKA (reference sequence). V was pared by 3 bases and J by 1 base, with 8 bases between. This CDR3 comprises 13 residues. The CDR3 protein is CSASGAGTDTQYF. As DNA, the CDR3 is TGCAGTGCTAGCGGGGCGGGCACAGATACGCAGTATTTT.

V and J are TRBV7-6 and TRBJ1-5; perhaps TRBD1 as D (5 bases). This CDR3 has 13 residues. V was shortened by 5 bases and J by 5 bases, with 10 bases between the two germline ends. Germline assignment: CDR1 SGHVS and CDR2 FNYEAQ. CDR3 sequence: CASSPRVDQPQHF. The CDR3 DNA sequence: TGTGCCAGCAGCCCCAGGGTTGATCAGCCCCAGCATTTT.